This T cell receptor (beta chain) was sequenced in a study of blood T cell repertoires in COVID-19. The CDR3 has 16 amino acids. Germline-derived CDR1 and CDR2 are LGHDT and YNNKEL (reference sequence). Trimming took 4 bases from V and 1 from J; bases not matched to a gene: 3. TCRdb keeps only in-frame clones here, not all; method: immunoSEQ multiplex PCR. Among over 200,000 clones listed, roughly 89% were seen once. The sequencing sample was made of PBMCs or T cells enriched from blood (not recorded which). The genes are TRBV3-1 (or the pseudogene TRBV3-2) and TRBJ2-4, with 11 bases fitting TRBD1. The receptor was isolated from a middle-aged woman who had recovered from COVID-19. Here the CDR3 DNA reads TGTGCCAGCAGCCTTGGGGACAGGGGGGCCAAAAACATTCAGTACTTC. It codes for CASSLGDRGAKNIQYF.